This T cell receptor (beta chain) appears in the sequencing data of a study of OX40 agonist ivuxolimab in advanced cancers. Overall study context: People in dose escalation had one of these cancers: hepatocellular carcinoma, melanoma, renal cell or head and neck cancer. General study points: With doses of 0.1 to 3.0 mg/kg, CD4+ and CD8+ blood T cells had undergone clonal expansion by week 6. Averaging showed that CD8+ T cells had more expanded clones than CD4+ did.

This clone was seen only a few times. Its target is unknown. Germline CDR1 reads SGHRS; CDR2 reads YFSETQ. V shed 4 bases and J shed 0 bases, with 10 bases lying between them. CDR3 length: 14 amino acids. Repertoires were generated with immunoSEQ multiplex PCR, while TCRdb's copy carries only in-frame clones and drops some. This sample has 25,000 to 35,000 clones, with approximately 84% found just once. Excluded were patients having autoimmune disease history or systemic immunosuppression. The material was CD4+ or CD8+ T cells sorted from blood, obtained in a trial of the OX40 agonist ivuxolimab. The sequence derives from an adult with an advanced solid tumor such as melanoma, head and neck, liver or kidney cancer. This sequence joins TRBV5-1 and TRBJ1-1; D ambiguous. The CDR3 bases are TGCGCCAGCAGCGCCTGGGTTATGAACACTGAAGCTTTCTTT. Residues: CASSAWVMNTEAFF.